The 24 T cell receptor beta chains listed next were all sequenced from one sample in a study of regulatory T cells in long-lasting Graves disease. Time point: persistent/refractory GD, antithyroid drugs over 5 years with positive TRAb. Following extraction of RNA from PBMCs, that RNA was used to make the TCR library. Arm-PCR with iRepertoire HTBI primers amplified the CDR3 regions for these TCR beta libraries. Each CDR3 protein is one row after TCRdb ran MiXCR on the multiplex PCR reads. In the table there are 400,000 to 500,000 distinct CDR3 sequences, around a fifth of which are singletons. The sample was peripheral blood mononuclear cells (PBMCs), taken when the disease was refractory, from a patient treated with antithyroid drugs. The receptors come from a female donor with Graves disease.

This clonotype was counted ten times or more. The chain links TRBV12-3 or TRBV12-4 to TRBJ1-4; D is uncertain. V was cut by 5 bases and J by 5 bases, with 15 bases left in between. The CDR3 extends over 15 amino acids. CDR3 sequence (DNA): TGTGCCAGCAGTGCCGACCATGGGTTCAATGAAAAACTGTTTTTT. It translates to CASSADHGFNEKLFF.

This clonotype was observed a handful of times. The genes are TRBV3-1 and TRBJ1-6; no firm D call. CDR1 and CDR2 from the germline V gene are LGHDT and YNNKEL (reference sequence). This CDR3 has 14 residues. The ends were cut back, 1 base at V and 7 bases at J, with 8 bases in the middle. The CDR3 nucleotides are TGTGCCAGCAGCCAAGTCTTGGGGAATTCACCCCTCCACTTT. Translation: CASSQVLGNSPLHF.

This clonotype came up once. The V gene is TRBV20-1, the J gene TRBJ2-1; weak D call: TRBD1 (5 bases). Germline loops: CDR1 DFQATT, CDR2 SNEGSKA (reference sequence). The V end was cut by 4 bases, the J end by 1 base, with 14 bases between. CDR3 length: 15 amino acids. CDR3 loop: CSAMEIRVSYNEQFF. As DNA, the CDR3 is TGCAGTGCTATGGAGATCAGGGTGTCCTACAATGAGCAGTTCTTC.

This clonotype was picked up many times. V is TRBV6-1 and J is TRBJ1-6; no firm D call. The V gene's germline CDR1 is MNHNS and CDR2 SASEGT. This CDR3 comprises 11 residues. V lost 7 bases to trimming and J lost 7 bases, with 5 bases between them. The DNA of the CDR3 is TGTGCCAGCAAGAGCAATTCACCCCTCCACTTT. Protein sequence: CASKSNSPLHF.

This clonotype was found many times. The chain recombines TRBV6-1 with TRBJ1-2, with 7 bases aligning to TRBD1. The V gene's germline CDR1 is MNHNS and CDR2 SASEGT. The CDR3 is 14 residues long. The V and J ends lost 8 bases and 3 bases, in that order; junction bases with no gene match: 9. In DNA, the CDR3 is TGTGCCAGCCTACCCCGGACAGGCGACTATGGCTACACCTTC. Its protein is CASLPRTGDYGYTF.

V and J are TRBV7-9 and TRBJ1-1, with D possibly matching TRBD1 (6 bases). CDR1 and CDR2 (germline): SEHNR, FQNEAQ (reference sequence). CDR3 length: 15 residues. V lost 5 bases to trimming and J lost 0 bases, with 13 bases between them. DNA of the CDR3: TGTGCCAGCAGCCCCCCGGGACAAATGAACACTGAAGCTTTCTTT. It yields the protein CASSPPGQMNTEAFF.

In this sample, this clonotype turned up many times. V usage is TRBV28 and J usage is TRBJ2-7, with TRBD1 matching over 7 bases. The trim removed 5 bases at V and 2 bases at J, leaving 6 bases unmatched. CDR3 length: 14 residues. In germline, CDR1 is MDHEN, CDR2 SYDVKM. The DNA for the CDR3 is TGTGCCAGCAGTGGGGACAGTCGTCCCTACGAGCAGTACTTC. Its protein product is CASSGDSRPYEQYF.

This clonotype was observed many times. The gene calls are TRBV28 and TRBJ2-2; no clear D gene. Germline CDR1 and CDR2: MDHEN and SYDVKM. The CDR3 has 13 amino acids. The CDR3: CVGSYANTGELFF. The CDR3 DNA reads as TGTGTGGGGTCTTACGCGAACACCGGGGAGCTGTTTTTT. Supplemented by reference TRBV28 and TRBJ2-2, the full variable domain reads DVKVTQSSRYLVKRTGEKVFLECVQDMDHENMFWYRQDPGLGLRLIYFSYDVKMKEKGDIPEGYSVSREKKERFSLILESASTNQTSMYLCVGSYANTGELFFGEGSRLTVL.

This clonotype was detected ten times or more. The V call is TRBV18, the J call TRBJ1-2; a weak D match, TRBD1 (6 bases). Germline CDR1 is KGHSH and CDR2 is LQKENI. This CDR3 has 12 residues. V lost 2 bases and J lost 13, with 14 bases in between. The CDR3 coding sequence is TGTGCCAGCTCACCAGGCGGGGGGCCGGGCACCTTC. It encodes CASSPGGGPGTF.

Many counts were recorded for this clonotype. The chain uses TRBV28 and TRBJ2-7, with D perhaps matching TRBD1 (6 bases). The CDR3 spans 14 residues. CDR1 and CDR2 (germline): MDHEN, SYDVKM. Trimming cost V 2 bases and J 6 bases, with 14 bases left between them. This chain's CDR3 is CASSLTGLSAEQYF. The CDR3 bases are TGTGCCAGCAGTTTAACAGGGTTGTCGGCCGAGCAGTACTTC.

This clonotype was seen at least ten times. The chain's CDR3 is CASSFVSGNSPLHF. CDR3 coding DNA: TGTGCCAGCAGTTTCGTGTCGGGGAATTCACCCCTCCACTTT. The chain couples TRBV28 to TRBJ1-6; D uncertain. The CDR3 is made up of 14 amino acids. CDR1 is MDHEN and CDR2 is SYDVKM in the germline V gene. V was shortened by 3 bases and J by 7 bases, with 10 bases between the two germline ends.

This chain connects TRBV6-1 to TRBJ2-2, with 9 positions matching TRBD1. The V gene end was trimmed by 6 bases and the J gene end by 4 bases; junction bases not matched to a gene: 6. Germline V gene sequence: CDR1 MNHNS, CDR2 SASEGT. CDR3 length equals 15 residues. CDR3 nucleotide sequence: TGTGCCAGCAGGCGTCGGACAGGGGCCACCGGGGAGCTGTTTTTT. Translating it yields CASRRRTGATGELFF.

There are a few counts of this clonotype. The V and J genes are TRBV7-9 and TRBJ1-2, with 7 bases that match TRBD1. V shed 2 bases, J shed 3 bases, and the junction held 12 bases outside the gene matches. The V gene's germline CDR1 is SEHNR and CDR2 FQNEAQ (reference sequence). The CDR3 covers 17 residues. The CDR3 nucleotides read TGTGCCAGCAGCTTACGCGGGACAGAGGGTTTGGACTATGGCTACACCTTC. Its translation: CASSLRGTEGLDYGYTF.

Details on this clonotype: It may be a read error: a sequence one base away is much more abundant. This rearrangement joins TRBV6-1 to TRBJ1-1; D is uncertain. The DNA end is more similar to TRBJ1-6, so the J call may be wrong. Germline CDR1 and CDR2: MNHNS and SASEGT. The length of the CDR3 is 13 residues. In DNA form, the CDR3 reads TGTGCCAGCAGTGATAGCAGGAATTCACCCCTCCACTTT. As protein: CASSDSRNSPLHF.

This clonotype was found many times. The gene calls are TRBV27 and TRBJ1-1; D ambiguous. The V end lost 3 bases, the J end lost 1 base, and 9 bases lay between the germline ends. The germline V gene encodes CDR1 MNHEY and CDR2 SMNVEV (reference sequence). The CDR3 is 14 amino acids. For the CDR3, the DNA is TGTGCCAGCAGTTTGGGAGGGTGGAACACTGAAGCTTTCTTT. Protein product: CASSLGGWNTEAFF.

J is TRBJ1-1 and V is TRBV19; 9 bases align to TRBD1. V trimming: 8 bases; J trimming: 4 bases; junction bases outside the gene matches: 11. The CDR3 sequence is 15 residues long. Germline values: CDR1 LNHDA, CDR2 SQIVND (reference sequence). The CDR3 region is CASLLIGTGSTEAFF. The CDR3 bases are TGTGCCAGTCTATTGATCGGGACAGGGTCCACTGAAGCTTTCTTT. Complete variable domain (other parts from reference TRBV19 and TRBJ1-1): DGGITQSPKYLFRKEGQNVTLSCEQNLNHDAMYWYRQDPGQGLRLIYYSQIVNDFQKGDIAEGYSVSREKKESFPLTVTSAQKNPTAFYLCASLLIGTGSTEAFFGQGTRLTVV.

As concerns this clonotype: Germline is not matched at one junction end, which may reflect a read error. The chain employs TRBV6-1 and TRBJ2-3; no definite D call. In germline, CDR1 is MNHNS, CDR2 SASEGT. The CDR3 totals 15 residues. The CDR3 region is CASSDSGRHTDMQYF. Written as DNA, the CDR3 is TGTGCCAGCAGTGACTCTGGGCGGCACACAGATATGCAGTATTTT.

This clonotype was detected many times. The chain recombines TRBV12-5 with TRBJ2-5; D unclear. Trimming stripped 3 bases from V and 5 bases from J, with 4 bases between. The CDR3 is made up of 11 amino acids. Per germline, CDR1 LGHNT and CDR2 FRNRAP. The CDR3 here is CASGLSETQYF. CDR3 bases: TGTGCTAGTGGTTTAAGCGAGACCCAGTACTTC.

There are many counts of this clonotype. The gene calls are TRBV28 and TRBJ2-5, with D perhaps matching TRBD2 (6 bases). The CDR3 is 15 amino acids. Looked up from germline, CDR1 is MDHEN and CDR2 is SYDVKM. Trimming pared 6 bases from V and 5 bases from J, leaving 19 bases between. The CDR3, as DNA: TGTGCCAGCAGCTCGGGGGACGGGGGAAGGGAGACCCAGTACTTC. It is translated as CASSSGDGGRETQYF.

This sequence joins TRBV7-9 and TRBJ1-4, with TRBD1 matching 8 bases. The CDR3 runs 12 residues. V gave up 5 bases and J gave up 15 bases; unmatched junction bases: 8. Looked up from germline, CDR1 is SEHNR and CDR2 is FQNEAQ (reference sequence). The CDR3: CASSPEDREVFF. For the CDR3, the DNA is TGTGCCAGCAGCCCAGAGGACAGGGAGGTGTTTTTT. The full variable domain, rest sourced from reference TRBV7-9 and TRBJ1-4, is DTGVSQNPRHKITKRGQNVTFRCDPISEHNRLYWYRQTLGQGPEFLTYFQNEAQLEKSRLLSDRFSAERPKGSFSTLEIQRTEQGDSAMYLCASSPEDREVFFGSGTQLSVL.

This clonotype was observed many times. The rearrangement links TRBV28 to TRBJ1-2, with a weak D call TRBD1 (6 bases). Between the trimmed V and J ends, which lost 4 bases and 0 bases, there was a span of 9 bases. Germline CDR1 MDHEN, CDR2 SYDVKM. The CDR3 runs to 14 residues. CDR3 DNA: TGTGCCAGCAGTTCCAGGACAGCTAACTATGGCTACACCTTC. This gives the protein CASSSRTANYGYTF.

This clonotype was seen many times. V is TRBV7-9 and J is TRBJ1-2, with TRBD1 matching 7 bases. CDR1 is SEHNR and CDR2 is FQNEAQ in the germline V gene (reference sequence). Trimming at V came to 7 bases and at J to 1 base, leaving 9 bases not matched to a gene. The CDR3 is 15 residues long. CDR3 sequence (DNA): TGTGCCAGCACCGCCCGCCGGGACAGTAACTATGGCTACACCTTC. Amino acid sequence: CASTARRDSNYGYTF.

The J gene is TRBJ1-5, the V gene TRBV28; D is ambiguous. This CDR3 contains 16 residues. Germline lookup yields CDR1 MDHEN and CDR2 SYDVKM. Trimming shortened V by 9 bases and J by 0 bases, and 18 bases separated the two germline ends. Written as DNA, the CDR3 is TGTGCCAGTATAGCCCTGAAGAGATATAGCAATCAGCCCCAGCATTTT. Translation gives CASIALKRYSNQPQHF.

This clonotype was counted once. This chain links TRBV30 with TRBJ2-1; 11 nucleotides line up with TRBD2. Germline trimming cut 1 base from V and 9 bases from J; bases unmatched to any gene: 5. The CDR3 sequence is 14 residues long. Germline CDR1 is GTSNPN and CDR2 is SVGIG (reference sequence). CDR3 protein: CAWSEVAGGVEQFF. CDR3 DNA sequence: TGTGCCTGGAGTGAGGTAGCGGGAGGGGTTGAGCAGTTCTTC.